This record covers a single T cell receptor (beta chain). What it recognizes is unknown. TCRdb re-called the reads through MiXCR, storing one row per CDR3 protein. The sample lists some 920,000 distinct CDR3 sequences; around 32% were seen once. The sample comes from a study of T cell repertoires in cytomegalovirus infection. As for the study in general: Public TCR beta signatures indicated both CMV infection and matching HLA type.

V was pared by 1 base and J by 3 bases, with 3 bases of the junction left unmatched. The CDR3 covers 15 residues. The germline gives CDR1 MNHNY, CDR2 SVGAGI (reference sequence). This TCR derives from a human donor in good health (CMV status not recorded). Some clones in this sample may be carry-over from other donors' samples. The rearrangement joins TRBV6-6 to TRBJ2-5; 9 bases agree with TRBD2. The source material was cultured CD8+ T cells from PBMCs, sampled from culture after CMV antigen stimulation. CDR3 DNA: TGTGCCAGCAGTTACTTCTCTAGCGGGGAAGAGACCCAGTACTTC. It encodes CASSYFSSGEETQYF.